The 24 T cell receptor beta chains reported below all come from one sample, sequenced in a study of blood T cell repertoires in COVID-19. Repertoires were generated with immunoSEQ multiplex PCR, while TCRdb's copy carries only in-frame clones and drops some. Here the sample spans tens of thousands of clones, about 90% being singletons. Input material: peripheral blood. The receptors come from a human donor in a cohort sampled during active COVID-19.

The chain's CDR3 is CASKAVLAGTGELFF. In nucleotides, the CDR3 is TGTGCCAGCAAGGCTGTACTAGCGGGAACCGGGGAGCTGTTTTTT. The rearrangement uses TRBV2 and TRBJ2-2; 10 bases are a match to TRBD2. The CDR3 spans 15 residues. With V trimmed by 7 bases and J by 5 bases, 7 bases remained unmatched. Germline V gene sequence: CDR1 SNHLY, CDR2 FYNNEI.

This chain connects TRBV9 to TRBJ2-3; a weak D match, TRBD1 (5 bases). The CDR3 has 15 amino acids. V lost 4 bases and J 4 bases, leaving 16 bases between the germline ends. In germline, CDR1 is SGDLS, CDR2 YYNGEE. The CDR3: CASSTQSRGADTQYF. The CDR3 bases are TGTGCCAGCAGCACTCAATCTAGGGGCGCAGATACGCAGTATTTT.

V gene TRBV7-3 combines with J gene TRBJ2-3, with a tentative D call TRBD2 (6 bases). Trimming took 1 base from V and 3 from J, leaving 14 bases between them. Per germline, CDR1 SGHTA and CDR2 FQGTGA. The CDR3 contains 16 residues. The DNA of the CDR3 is TGTGCCAGCAGCTTAAGTCCGGGAGTAGGGACAGATACGCAGTATTTT. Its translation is CASSLSPGVGTDTQYF.

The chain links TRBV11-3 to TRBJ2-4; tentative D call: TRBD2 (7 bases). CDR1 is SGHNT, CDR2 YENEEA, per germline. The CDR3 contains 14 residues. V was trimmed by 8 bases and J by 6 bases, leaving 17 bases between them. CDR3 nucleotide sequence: TGTGCCAGCTCCGAGGGGGGGGACTTAAACATTCAGTACTTC. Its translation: CASSEGGDLNIQYF.

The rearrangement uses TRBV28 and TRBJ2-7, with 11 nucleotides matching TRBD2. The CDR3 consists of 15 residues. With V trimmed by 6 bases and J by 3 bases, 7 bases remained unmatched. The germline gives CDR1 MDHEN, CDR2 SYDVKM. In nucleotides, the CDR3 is TGTGCCAGCAGGGCCGGGACTAGCGGATACTACGAGCAGTACTTC. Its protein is CASRAGTSGYYEQYF.

The CDR3 protein is CASSPPRQGTDTQYF. The DNA for the CDR3 is TGCGCCAGCAGTCCCCCGAGGCAGGGTACAGATACGCAGTATTTT. J is TRBJ2-3 and V is TRBV5-1, with D tentatively TRBD1 (5 bases). CDR1 is SGHRS and CDR2 is YFSETQ in the germline V gene. This CDR3 is 15 amino acids long. Trimming shortened V by 5 bases and J by 3 bases, and 16 bases separated the two germline ends.

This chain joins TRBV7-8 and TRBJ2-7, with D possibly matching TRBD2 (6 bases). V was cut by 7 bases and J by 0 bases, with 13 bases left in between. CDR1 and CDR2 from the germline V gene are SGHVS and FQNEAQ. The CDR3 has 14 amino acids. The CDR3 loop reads CASTRLSGSYEQYF. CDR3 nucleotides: TGTGCCAGCACCCGACTTAGCGGCTCCTACGAGCAGTACTTC.

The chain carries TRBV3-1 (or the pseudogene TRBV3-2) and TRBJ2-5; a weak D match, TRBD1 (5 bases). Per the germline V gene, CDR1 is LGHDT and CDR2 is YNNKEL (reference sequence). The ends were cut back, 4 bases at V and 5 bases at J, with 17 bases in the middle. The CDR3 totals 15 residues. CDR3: CASSLGGRVDETQYF. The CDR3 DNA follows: TGTGCCAGCAGCCTAGGTGGCAGGGTTGACGAGACCCAGTACTTC.

The CDR3 loop is CASSVGPGLTYEQYF. In DNA form, the CDR3 reads TGTGCCAGCAGCGTAGGACCGGGACTAACCTACGAGCAGTACTTC. The V gene is TRBV5-5, the J gene TRBJ2-7; TRBD2 matches 7 bases. The V gene's germline CDR1 is SGHKS and CDR2 YYEKEE (reference sequence). CDR3 length: 15 amino acids. Germline trimming cut 4 bases from V and 2 bases from J; bases unmatched to any gene: 9. The whole variable domain, filled in from reference TRBV5-5 and TRBJ2-7, reads DAGVTQSPTHLIKTRGQQVTLRCSPISGHKSVSWYQQVLGQGPQFIFQYYEKEERGRGNFPDRFSARQFPNYSSELNVNALLLGDSALYLCASSVGPGLTYEQYFGPGTRLTVT.

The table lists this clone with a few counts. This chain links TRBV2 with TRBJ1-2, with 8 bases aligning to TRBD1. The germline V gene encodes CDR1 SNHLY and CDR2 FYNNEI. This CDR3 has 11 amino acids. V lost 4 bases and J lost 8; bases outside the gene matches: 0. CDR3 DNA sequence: TGTGCCAGCAGTGGACAGGGGGGCTACACCTTC. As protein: CASSGQGGYTF.

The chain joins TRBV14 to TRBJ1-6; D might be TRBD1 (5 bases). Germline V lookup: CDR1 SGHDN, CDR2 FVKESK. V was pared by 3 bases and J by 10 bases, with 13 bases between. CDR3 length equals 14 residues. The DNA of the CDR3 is TGTGCCAGCAGCCACAGGGTCGATGGATCACCCCTCCACTTT. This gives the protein CASSHRVDGSPLHF.

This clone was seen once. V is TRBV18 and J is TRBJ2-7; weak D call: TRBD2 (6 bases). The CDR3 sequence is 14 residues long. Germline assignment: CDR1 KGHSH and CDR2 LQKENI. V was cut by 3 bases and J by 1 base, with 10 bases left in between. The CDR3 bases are TGTGCCAGCTCACCGGGACTCGAATCCTACGAGCAGTACTTC. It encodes CASSPGLESYEQYF.

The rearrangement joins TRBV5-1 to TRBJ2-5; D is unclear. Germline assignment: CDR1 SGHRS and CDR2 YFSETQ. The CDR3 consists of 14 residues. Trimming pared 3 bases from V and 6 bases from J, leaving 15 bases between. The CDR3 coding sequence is TGCGCCAGCAGCTCTACAGAAGGTAGTAAGACCCAGTACTTC. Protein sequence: CASSSTEGSKTQYF.

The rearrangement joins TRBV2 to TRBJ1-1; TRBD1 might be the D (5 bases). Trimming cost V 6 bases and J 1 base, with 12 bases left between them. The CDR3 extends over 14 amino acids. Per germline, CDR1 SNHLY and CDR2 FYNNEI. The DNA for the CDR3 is TGTGCCAGCAGCCTTATTGGGGCGAACACTGAAGCTTTCTTT. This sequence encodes CASSLIGANTEAFF.

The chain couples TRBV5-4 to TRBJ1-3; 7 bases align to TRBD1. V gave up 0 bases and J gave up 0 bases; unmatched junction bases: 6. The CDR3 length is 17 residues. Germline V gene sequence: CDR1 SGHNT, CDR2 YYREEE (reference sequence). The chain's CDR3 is CASSLEPTGLSGNTIYF. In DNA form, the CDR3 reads TGTGCCAGCAGCTTGGAGCCGACAGGGCTCTCTGGAAACACCATATATTTT.

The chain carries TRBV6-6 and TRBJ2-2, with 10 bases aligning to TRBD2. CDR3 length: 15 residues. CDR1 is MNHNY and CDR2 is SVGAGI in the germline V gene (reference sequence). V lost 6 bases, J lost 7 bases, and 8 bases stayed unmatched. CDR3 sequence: CASSRTSGVGGELFF. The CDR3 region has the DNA TGTGCCAGCAGCCGTACTAGCGGGGTGGGCGGGGAGCTGTTTTTT.

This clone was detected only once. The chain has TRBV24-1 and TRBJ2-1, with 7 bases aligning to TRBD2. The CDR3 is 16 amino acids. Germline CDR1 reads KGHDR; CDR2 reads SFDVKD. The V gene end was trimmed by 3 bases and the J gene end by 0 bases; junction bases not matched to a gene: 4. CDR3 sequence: CATSDSGASSYNEQFF. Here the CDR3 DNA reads TGTGCCACCAGTGATAGCGGGGCGTCCTCCTACAATGAGCAGTTCTTC.

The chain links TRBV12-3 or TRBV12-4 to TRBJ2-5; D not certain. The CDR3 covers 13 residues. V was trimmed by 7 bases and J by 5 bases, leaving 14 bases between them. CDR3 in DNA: TGTGCCAGCACCATACGTAGCCCGGAGACCCAGTACTTC. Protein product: CASTIRSPETQYF.

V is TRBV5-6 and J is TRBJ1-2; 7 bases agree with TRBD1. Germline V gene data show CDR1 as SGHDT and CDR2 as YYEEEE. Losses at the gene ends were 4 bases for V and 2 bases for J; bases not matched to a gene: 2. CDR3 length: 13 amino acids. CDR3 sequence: CASSPGQNYGYTF. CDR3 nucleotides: TGTGCCAGCAGCCCGGGACAGAACTATGGCTACACCTTC. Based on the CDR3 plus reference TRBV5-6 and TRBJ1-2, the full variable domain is DAGVTQSPTHLIKTRGQQVTLRCSPKSGHDTVSWYQQALGQGPQFIFQYYEEEERQRGNFPDRFSGHQFPNYSSELNVNALLLGDSALYLCASSPGQNYGYTFGSGTRLTVV.

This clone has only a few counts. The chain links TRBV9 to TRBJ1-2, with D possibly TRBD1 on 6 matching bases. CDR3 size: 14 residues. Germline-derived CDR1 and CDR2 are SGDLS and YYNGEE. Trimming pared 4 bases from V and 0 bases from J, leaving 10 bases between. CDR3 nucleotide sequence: TGTGCCAGCAGCCCCGCAGGGGCTAACTATGGCTACACCTTC. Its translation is CASSPAGANYGYTF.

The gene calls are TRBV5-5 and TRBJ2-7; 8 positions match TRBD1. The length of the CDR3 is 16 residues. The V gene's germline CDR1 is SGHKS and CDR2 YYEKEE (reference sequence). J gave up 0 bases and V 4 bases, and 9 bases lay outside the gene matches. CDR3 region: CASSLGQGMYSYEQYF. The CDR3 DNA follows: TGTGCCAGCAGCCTCGGACAGGGTATGTACTCCTACGAGCAGTACTTC. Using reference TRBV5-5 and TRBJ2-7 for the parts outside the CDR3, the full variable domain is DAGVTQSPTHLIKTRGQQVTLRCSPISGHKSVSWYQQVLGQGPQFIFQYYEKEERGRGNFPDRFSARQFPNYSSELNVNALLLGDSALYLCASSLGQGMYSYEQYFGPGTRLTVT.

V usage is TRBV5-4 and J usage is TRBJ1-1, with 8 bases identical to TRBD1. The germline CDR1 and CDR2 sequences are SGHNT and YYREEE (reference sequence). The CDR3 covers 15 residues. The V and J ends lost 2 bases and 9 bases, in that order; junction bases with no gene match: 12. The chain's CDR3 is CASSLMKQGADKAFF. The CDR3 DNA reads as TGTGCCAGCAGCTTAATGAAGCAGGGGGCGGATAAAGCTTTCTTT.

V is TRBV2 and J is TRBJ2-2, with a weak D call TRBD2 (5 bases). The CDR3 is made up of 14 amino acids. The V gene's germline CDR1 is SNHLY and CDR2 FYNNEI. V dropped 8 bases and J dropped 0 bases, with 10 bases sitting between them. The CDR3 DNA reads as TGTGCCAGCGAGAGGGTGACGAACACCGGGGAGCTGTTTTTT. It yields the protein CASERVTNTGELFF.

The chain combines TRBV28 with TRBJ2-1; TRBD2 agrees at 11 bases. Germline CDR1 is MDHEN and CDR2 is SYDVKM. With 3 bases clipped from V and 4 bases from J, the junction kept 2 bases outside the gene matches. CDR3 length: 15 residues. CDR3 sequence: CASSFLAGGYNEQFF. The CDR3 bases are TGTGCCAGCAGTTTTCTAGCGGGAGGATACAATGAGCAGTTCTTC.